The clone carrying this TCR beta chain was recorded once. This specimen comes from a study of OX40 agonist ivuxolimab in advanced cancers. The method was immunoSEQ multiplex PCR; TCRdb's version includes in-frame clones alone and lacks a portion of them. Among approximately 49,000 clones listed, about 86% were seen once. The CDR3 is 14 residues long. In germline, CDR1 is MGHRA, CDR2 YSYEKL. The junction had 7 bases not matched to a gene; V was cut back by 3 bases and J by 8 bases. The rearrangement uses TRBV4-1 and TRBJ2-1; 7 nucleotides align to TRBD1. The input for sequencing was CD4+ or CD8+ T cells sorted from blood, taken in a trial of the OX40 agonist ivuxolimab. The receptor was isolated from an adult with an advanced solid tumor such as melanoma, head and neck, liver or kidney cancer. This chain's CDR3 is CASSQATGYDEQFF. DNA for the CDR3: TGCGCCAGCAGCCAGGCGACAGGGTACGATGAGCAGTTCTTC.